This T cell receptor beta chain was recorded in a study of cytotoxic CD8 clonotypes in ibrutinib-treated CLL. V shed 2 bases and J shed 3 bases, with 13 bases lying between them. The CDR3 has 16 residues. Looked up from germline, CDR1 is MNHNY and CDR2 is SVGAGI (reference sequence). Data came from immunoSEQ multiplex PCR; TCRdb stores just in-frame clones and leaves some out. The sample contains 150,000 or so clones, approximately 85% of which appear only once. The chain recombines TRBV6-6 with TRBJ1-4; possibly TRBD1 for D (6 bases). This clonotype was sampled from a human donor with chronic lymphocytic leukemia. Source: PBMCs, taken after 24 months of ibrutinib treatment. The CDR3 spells CASSYLRGAANEKLFF. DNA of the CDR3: TGTGCCAGCAGTTACCTTAGGGGGGCGGCTAATGAAAAACTGTTTTTT.